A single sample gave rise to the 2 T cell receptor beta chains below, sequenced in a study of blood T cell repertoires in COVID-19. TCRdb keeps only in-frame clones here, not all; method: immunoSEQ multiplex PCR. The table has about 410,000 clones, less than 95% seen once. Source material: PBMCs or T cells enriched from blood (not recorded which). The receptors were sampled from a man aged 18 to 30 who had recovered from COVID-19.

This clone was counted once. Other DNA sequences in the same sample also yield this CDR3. As DNA, the CDR3 is TGTGCCAGCAGCCCACAGGGAGTGAACACTGAAGCTTTCTTT. The encoded protein is CASSPQGVNTEAFF. The J gene is TRBJ1-1, the V gene TRBV5-4; D perhaps matches TRBD1 (6 bases). Trimming pared 4 bases from V and 0 bases from J, leaving 10 bases between. CDR1 is SGHNT and CDR2 is YYREEE in the germline V gene (reference sequence). The CDR3 is 14 amino acids.

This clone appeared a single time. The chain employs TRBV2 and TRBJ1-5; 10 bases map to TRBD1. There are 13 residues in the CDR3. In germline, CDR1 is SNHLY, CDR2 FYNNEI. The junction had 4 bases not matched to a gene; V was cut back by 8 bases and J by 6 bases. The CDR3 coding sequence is TGTGCCAGCGACAGGGGGCCGGGTCAGCCCCAGCATTTT. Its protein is CASDRGPGQPQHF.